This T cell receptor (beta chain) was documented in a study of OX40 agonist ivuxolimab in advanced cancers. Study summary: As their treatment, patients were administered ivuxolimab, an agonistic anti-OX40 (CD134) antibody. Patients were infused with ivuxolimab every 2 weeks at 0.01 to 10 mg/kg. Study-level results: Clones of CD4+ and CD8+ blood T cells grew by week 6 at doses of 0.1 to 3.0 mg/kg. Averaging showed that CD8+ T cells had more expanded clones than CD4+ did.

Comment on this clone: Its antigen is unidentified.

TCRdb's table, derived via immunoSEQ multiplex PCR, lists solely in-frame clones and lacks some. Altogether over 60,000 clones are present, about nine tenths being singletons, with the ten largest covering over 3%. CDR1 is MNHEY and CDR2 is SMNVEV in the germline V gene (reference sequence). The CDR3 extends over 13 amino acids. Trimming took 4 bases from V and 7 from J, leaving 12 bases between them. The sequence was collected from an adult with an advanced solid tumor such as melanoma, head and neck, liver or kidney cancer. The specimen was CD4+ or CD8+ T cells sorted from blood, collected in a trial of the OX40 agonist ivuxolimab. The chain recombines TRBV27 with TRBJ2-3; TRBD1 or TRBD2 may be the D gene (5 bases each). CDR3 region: CASSSRGAHTQYF. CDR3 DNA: TGTGCCAGCAGTTCCCGGGGCGCGCATACGCAGTATTTT.